The entry below describes one TCR beta chain. Described time point: persistent/refractory GD, antithyroid drugs over 5 years with positive TRAb. There was RNA extracted from PBMCs, and the TCR library was made from it. Researchers made TCR beta libraries by using iRepertoire HTBI primers and running Arm-PCR on CDR3 regions. TCRdb re-called the multiplex PCR reads through MiXCR, storing one row per CDR3 protein. The sample includes roughly 400,000 distinct CDR3 sequences, about 21% seen only once; the top ten take roughly an eighth. J was trimmed by 7 bases and V by 6 bases; bases with no gene match: 10. Per germline, CDR1 SGHTA and CDR2 FQGNSA. This CDR3 is built from 15 residues. The sample comes from a study of regulatory T cells in long-lasting Graves disease. Study overall: By definition, persistent Graves' disease involved antithyroid drugs for over 5 years alongside positive TSH receptor antibodies.

Sequencing used peripheral blood mononuclear cells (PBMCs), obtained when the disease was refractory, from a patient treated with antithyroid drugs. The gene calls are TRBV7-2 and TRBJ1-4; 8 nucleotides line up with TRBD1. This TCR derives from a female donor with Graves disease. The CDR3 sequence is CASREGQGTLEKLFF. Written as DNA, the CDR3 is TGTGCCAGCAGGGAAGGACAGGGAACGCTTGAAAAACTGTTTTTT.